The 4 T cell receptor beta chains listed next were all sequenced from one sample in a study of CD8+CD57+ T cells in acquired aplastic anemia. TCR beta VDJ and CDR3 were profiled, and genomic DNA was the template. TCRdb used MiXCR to reprocess the reads, holding one entry per CDR3 protein. The sample holds 150,000 to 200,000 distinct CDR3 sequences, 40% to 55% seen once. In patients chosen for sequencing, flow cytometry had shown CD8+CD57+ cell expansion. The material sequenced was sorted CD4+, CD8+, or CD8+CD57+ T cells (not recorded which) from PBMCs. These receptor sequences come from a human donor with aplastic anemia.

Turning to this clonotype: Being one base from a much bigger clone, this may be a read error. The V and J genes are TRBV2 and TRBJ1-4; D is perhaps TRBD1 (5 bases). The CDR3 extends over 15 amino acids. Per the germline V gene, CDR1 is SNHLY and CDR2 is FYNNEI. The CDR3 region is CASSYRRSTNKKLFF. CDR3 nucleotide sequence: TGTGCCAGCAGTTACAGGCGTTCAACTAATAAAAAACTGTTTTTT.

The J gene is TRBJ2-5, the V gene TRBV29-1, with TRBD2 matching over 12 bases. Germline V CDR1 and CDR2: SQVTM, ANQGSEA. The CDR3 length is 13 residues. Trimming cost V 8 bases and J 5 bases; bases outside gene matches: 6. CDR3 nucleotides: TGCAGCCAGACTAGCGGGGGAAGGGAGACCCAGTACTTC. This translates into CSQTSGGRETQYF.

This clonotype was seen a handful of times. The chain is built from TRBV29-1 and TRBJ1-2; TRBD1 matches at 7 bases. The CDR3 loop spans 14 amino acids. The V gene end was trimmed by 1 base and the J gene end by 4 bases; junction bases not matched to a gene: 6. Germline-derived CDR1 and CDR2 are SQVTM and ANQGSEA. The CDR3 loop reads CSVEVQGQAYGYTF. CDR3 in DNA: TGCAGCGTTGAAGTACAGGGGCAAGCCTATGGCTACACCTTC. Full variable domain (remainder filled in from reference TRBV29-1 and TRBJ1-2): SAVISQKPSRDICQRGTSLTIQCQVDSQVTMMFWYRQQPGQSLTLIATANQGSEATYESGFVIDKFPISRPNLTFSTLTVSNMSPEDSSIYLCSVEVQGQAYGYTFGSGTRLTVV.

This clonotype was counted ten times or more. This rearrangement joins TRBV9 to TRBJ1-1, with 9 bases fitting TRBD1. The CDR3 runs to 14 residues. V shed 3 bases and J 4 bases; nucleotides not matched to a gene: 4. Germline CDR1 SGDLS, CDR2 YYNGEE. In DNA form, the CDR3 reads TGTGCCAGCAGCGGGGGGACAGGGATCACTGAAGCTTTCTTT. It codes for CASSGGTGITEAFF.